This T cell receptor (beta chain) was captured in a study of monozygotic twins with cystic fibrosis. V was pared by 2 bases and J by 2 bases, with 5 bases of the junction left unmatched. This CDR3 comprises 16 residues. Germline loops: CDR1 KGHSH, CDR2 LQKENI. Assay used: immunoSEQ multiplex PCR; TCRdb lists only in-frame clones, some missing. The profile covers about 25,000 clones, with about nine tenths appearing a single time and 0.54% taken by the ten largest. In the case of this clone: Its cognate antigen is unknown.

Notes on the study in general: Shared CDR3 numbers were not associated with age, concordance or severity. Monozygotic CF twins shared more identical nucleotide clonotypes than unrelated patients. Median Simpson clonality of approximately 0.0091 suggested naive T cells predominated.

The source of this sequence is a girl aged 2 to 10 with cystic fibrosis. The V call is TRBV18, the J call TRBJ2-1; TRBD2 matches 8 bases. The sample consisted of blood. CDR3 region: CASSPGRGVTYNEQFF. The CDR3 DNA follows: TGTGCCAGCTCACCAGGGCGGGGGGTGACCTACAATGAGCAGTTCTTC.